This TCR beta chain was captured by sequencing in a study of pediatric ulcerative colitis. Germline loops: CDR1 SNHLY, CDR2 FYNNEI. Trimming took 7 bases from V and 8 from J, leaving 14 bases between them. The CDR3 length is 12 residues. Measured with immunoSEQ multiplex PCR; TCRdb has only the in-frame clones, and not every one. Altogether fewer than 45,000 clones are present, less than 90% being singletons, with the ten largest covering 23%. This clone appeared a few times. The rearrangement joins TRBV2 to TRBJ1-2, with D perhaps TRBD1 (5 bases). The source is a girl between 10 and 17 years old with moderate ulcerative colitis. The sequencing input was blood. The CDR3 DNA reads as TGTGCCAGCAAGGGGCAGACCAGGGGCTACACCTTC. Protein sequence: CASKGQTRGYTF.